This T cell receptor beta chain was captured by sequencing in a study of CD8 T cells in Susac syndrome (dated by TCRdb to between 2019 and 2020). Broadly, across the study: Of the Susac syndrome patients who were sequenced, 8 or 9 were in clinical remission while more than five had clinically active disease. Repertoire sequencing was used to test whether CD8+ T cell activation and differentiation in Susac syndrome was antigen driven. At the time of blood withdrawal, Susac syndrome patients were either therapy-naive, taking corticosteroids (with some also receiving IVIg), or on IVIg alone. CD8+ T cell repertoire clonality was compared between eleven to twelve healthy donors, approximately 14 Susac syndrome patients and roughly 15 multiple sclerosis patients. On the study overall, not on this receptor specifically: CD8+ repertoires in Susac syndrome showed clonal expansion, which was highest in CD8+ TEMRA cells and was greater in clinically active patients than in remitting patients. Around 15 Susac-specific public clones were identified in the total CD8+ repertoire, and several Susac-specific public clones were identified in the CD8+ TEMRA repertoire. The TCR sequencing and HLA analysis was acknowledged to have included a relatively small number of individuals.

The CDR3 contains 16 residues, cysteine and phenylalanine counted. The DNA shown is the 48-base CDR3, in frame from base 1. The junction carries 12 bases between V and J, which are trimmed by 0 bases and 0 bases respectively. CDR1 LGHNA and CDR2 YNFKEQ are derived from the germline V gene. Peripheral blood CD8+ and CD4+ T cells from healthy donors, Susac syndrome patients and multiple sclerosis patients were profiled by high-throughput TCR beta sequencing. The Susac syndrome patients fulfilled recently defined diagnostic criteria for definite or probable disease. CD8+ TEMRA cells were enriched by FACS, while bulk CD8+ and CD4+ T cells were purified by magnetic negative isolation. Blood was collected in EDTA tubes and processed within 24 hours, with PBMCs isolated through density gradient centrifugation. PBMCs intended for TCR sequencing were cryopreserved in liquid nitrogen and were subsequently thawed in a 37 degrees C water bath. Purity of sorted or isolated CD4+, CD8+ and CD8+ TEMRA cells was at least 90%.

In regard to this clonotype: Its binding antigen is unknown. The input lacks base qualities; no much larger clone sits a single base away.

RNA was extracted using the RNeasy kit, and about 0.45 to 1 ug of the RNA was reverse transcribed with random hexamers. The immunoSEQ multiplex PCR assay, covering 54 Vbeta and 13 Jbeta segments, was used to amplify TCR beta CDR3 regions. Bias from PCR amplification was corrected by using a synthetic template baseline for primer optimization and for computational correction. In the authors' own workflow: Only productive sequences were kept, with reads annotated to V, D and J genes according to IMGT and analyzed in immunoSEQ Analyzer. Clonality was computed as one minus Shannon entropy normalized by log2 of the number of productive unique sequences. For each patient and control, public and private clones were evaluated within the 100 most prevalent clones. Clones were defined as Susac-specific if absent from the healthy and MS cohorts, from 1052 published viral clones and from other ImmuneACCESS disease sequences. TCRdb applied fastp at Q25 and MiXCR to the public reads, then kept only in-frame beta chains. CDR3 protein sequences are deduplicated, and each keeps its most common genes and DNA. TCRdb's processing, not the study's, gives the V and J calls here. For this sample the table gives fewer than 95,000 distinct CDR3 sequences, of which about 96% were detected only once. Of the sample, 0.62% is held by the ten largest clones.

The clonotype comes from a human donor with Susac syndrome. Sequenced input: CD8+ T cells from PBMCs. The rearrangement combines TRBV4-2 with TRBJ2-7, with TRBD1 tentatively as D gene (6 bases match). The CDR3 in this case is CASSQETGLSSYEQYF. The DNA sequence follows: TGTGCCAGCAGCCAAGAAACAGGGCTTAGCTCCTACGAGCAGTACTTC.